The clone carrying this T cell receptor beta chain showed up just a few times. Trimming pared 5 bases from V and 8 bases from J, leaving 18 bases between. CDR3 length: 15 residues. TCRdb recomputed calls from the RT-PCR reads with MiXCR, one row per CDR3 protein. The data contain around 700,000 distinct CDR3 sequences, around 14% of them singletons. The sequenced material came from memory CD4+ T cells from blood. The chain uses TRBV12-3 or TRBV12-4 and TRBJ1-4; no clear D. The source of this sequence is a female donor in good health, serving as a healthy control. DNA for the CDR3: TGTGCCAGCAGTCCCCGCGGGATGTCCGGCGAAAAACTGTTTTTT. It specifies CASSPRGMSGEKLFF.